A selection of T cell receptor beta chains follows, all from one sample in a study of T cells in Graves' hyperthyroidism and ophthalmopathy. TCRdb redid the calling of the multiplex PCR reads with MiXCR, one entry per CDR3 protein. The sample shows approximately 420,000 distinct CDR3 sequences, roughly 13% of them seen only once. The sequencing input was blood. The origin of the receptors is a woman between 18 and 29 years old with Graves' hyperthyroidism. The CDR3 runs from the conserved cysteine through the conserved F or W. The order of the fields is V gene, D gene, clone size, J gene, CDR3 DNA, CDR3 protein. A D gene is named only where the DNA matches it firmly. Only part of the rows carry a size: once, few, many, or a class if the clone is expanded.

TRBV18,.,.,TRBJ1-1,TGTGCCAGCTCGCAGCGGCAGCTACCTGAAGCTTTCTTT,CASSQRQLPEAFF
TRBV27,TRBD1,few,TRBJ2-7,TGTGCCAGCAGTTCCCGACAGGGGGGGATCTCCTACGAGCAGTACTTC,CASSSRQGGISYEQYF
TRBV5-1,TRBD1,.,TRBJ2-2,TGCGCCAGCGGACAGGGGTTCACCGGGGAGCTGTTTTTT,CASGQGFTGELFF
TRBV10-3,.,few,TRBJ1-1,TGTGCCATCAGTGAGTCCACCAGGGGATCGAACACTGAAGCTTTCTTT,CAISESTRGSNTEAFF
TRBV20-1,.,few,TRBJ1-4,TGCAGTGCTAGAGGTGTGGGAGATGAAAAACTGTTTTTT,CSARGVGDEKLFF
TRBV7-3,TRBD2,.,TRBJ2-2,TGTGCCAGCAGCTCCATTAGCGGGAGTGCTTGGAACACCGGGGAGCTGTTTTTT,CASSSISGSAWNTGELFF
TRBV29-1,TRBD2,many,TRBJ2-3,TGCAGCGTTGAAGGCCCGTTAGCGGGAGTTCCTGATACGCAGTATTTT,CSVEGPLAGVPDTQYF
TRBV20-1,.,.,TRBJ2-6,TGCAGTGCGGCTGATACTGGGCCTGGGGCCAACGTCCTGACTTTC,CSAADTGPGANVLTF
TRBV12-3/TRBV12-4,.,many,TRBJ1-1,TGTGCCAGCAGGACGACAGGCGGGTCCACTGAAGCTTTCTTT,CASRTTGGSTEAFF
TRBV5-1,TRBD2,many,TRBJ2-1,TGCGCCAGCAGCGTGACTAGCGGGGGGAATTACAATGAGCAGTTCTTC,CASSVTSGGNYNEQFF
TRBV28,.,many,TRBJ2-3,TGTGCCAGCAGACCCCCGGGGCAGATGCGAACGCAGTATTTT,CASRPPGQMRTQYF
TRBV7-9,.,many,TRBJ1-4,TGTGCCAGCAGCTTAAATGTGGAAAAACTGTTTTTT,CASSLNVEKLFF
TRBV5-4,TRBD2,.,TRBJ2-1,TGTGCCAGCAGCCCGACTAGCGGTACGGGGTCCTACAATGAGCAGTTCTTC,CASSPTSGTGSYNEQFF
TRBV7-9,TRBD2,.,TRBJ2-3,TGTGCCAGCGGACTTACAAGACTAGCGGGAGTCAGGAGCACAGATACGCAGTATTTT,CASGLTRLAGVRSTDTQYF
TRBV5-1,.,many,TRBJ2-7,TGCGCCAGCAGCTTGACTAGTGTTTCCTACGAGCAGTACTTC,CASSLTSVSYEQYF
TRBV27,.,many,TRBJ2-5,TGTGCCAGCAGTTTACGGGTTGGGGGGCTGGAGGCCCAGTACTTC,CASSLRVGGLEAQYF
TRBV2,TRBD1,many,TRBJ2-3,TGTGCCAGCAGTACCGGACAGGGCATCGAGGCAGATACGCAGTATTTT,CASSTGQGIEADTQYF
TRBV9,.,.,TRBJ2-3,TGTGCCAGCAGCCCTTATCGAGCGGGACAGGCGGATACGCAGTATTTT,CASSPYRAGQADTQYF
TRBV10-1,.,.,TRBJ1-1,TGCGCCAGCAGTCGAGACAGCTTCACTGAAGCTTTCTTT,CASSRDSFTEAFF
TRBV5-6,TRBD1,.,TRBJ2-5,TGTGCCAGCAGCGCTCTCACCACCGAGACAGGGGAAAAGACCCAGTACTTC,CASSALTTETGEKTQYF
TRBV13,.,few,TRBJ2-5,TGTGCCAGCAGCTCCGGGACTTCCGCCGGGGCAGAGACCCAGTACTTC,CASSSGTSAGAETQYF
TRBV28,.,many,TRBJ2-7,TGTGCCAGCGCGAGGAGGGCCTTTTACGAGCAGTACTTC,CASARRAFYEQYF
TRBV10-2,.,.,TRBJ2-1,TGCGCCAGCAGTGACGCAGGCTCCTACAATGAGCAGTTCTTC,CASSDAGSYNEQFF
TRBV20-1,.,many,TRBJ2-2,TGCAGTGCTAGTTTTGTAACCGGGGAGCTGTTTTTT,CSASFVTGELFF
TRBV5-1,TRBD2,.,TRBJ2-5,TGCGCCAGCAGCTTGGCGGGAGGTAGCCAAGAGACCCAGTACTTC,CASSLAGGSQETQYF
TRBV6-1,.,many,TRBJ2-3,TGTGCCAGCATGTGGGAACGGGGTCCAGATACGCAGTATTTT,CASMWERGPDTQYF
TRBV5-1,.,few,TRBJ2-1,TGCGCCAGCAGCTTGGATTTCGGGTCGGGTTTAGTCAATGAGCAGTTCTTC,CASSLDFGSGLVNEQFF
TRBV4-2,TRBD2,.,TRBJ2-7,TGTGCCAGCAGCCCACGAGCGGGAGACCTCGAGCAGTACTTC,CASSPRAGDLEQYF
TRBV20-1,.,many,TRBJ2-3,TGCAGTGCTAGAGAAGGTCTGGCTAACACAGATACGCAGTATTTT,CSAREGLANTDTQYF
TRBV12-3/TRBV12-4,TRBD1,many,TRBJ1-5,TGTGCCAGCAGTACCACCCGGGACAGGAGCGACAATCAGCCCCAGCATTTT,CASSTTRDRSDNQPQHF
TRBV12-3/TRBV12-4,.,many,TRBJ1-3,TGTGCCAGCAGTTTGGTGGGGACCCCTGGAAACACCATATATTTT,CASSLVGTPGNTIYF
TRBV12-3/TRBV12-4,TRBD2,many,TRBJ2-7,TGTGCCAGCAGTTTTGAGCGGGGATCCTACGAGCAGTACTTC,CASSFERGSYEQYF
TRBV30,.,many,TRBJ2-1,TGTGCCTGGAGTACGGCGGGACGATACAATGAGCAGTTCTTC,CAWSTAGRYNEQFF
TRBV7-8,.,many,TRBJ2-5,TGTGCCAGCAGCTTAGTAAGTCGGCAAGAGACCCAGTACTTC,CASSLVSRQETQYF
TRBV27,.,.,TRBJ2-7,TGTGCCAGCAGTTCGCTCCTAGGTTGGCAGTACTTC,CASSSLLGWQYF
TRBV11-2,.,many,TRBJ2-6,TGTGCCAGCAGCTTACCAGGGGTGGCTGGGGCCAACGTCCTGACTTTC,CASSLPGVAGANVLTF
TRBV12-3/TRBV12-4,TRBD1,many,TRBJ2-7,TGTGCCAGCAGTCCGACAGGGTTTTACGAGCAGTACTTC,CASSPTGFYEQYF
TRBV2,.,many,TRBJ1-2,TGTGCCAGCAGTGAAAATCCTAGGGTCTCTGGCTACACCTTC,CASSENPRVSGYTF
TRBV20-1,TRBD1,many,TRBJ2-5,TGCAGTGCGGGCAGGGACAGGGACGAGACCCAGTACTTC,CSAGRDRDETQYF
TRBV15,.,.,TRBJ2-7,TGTGCCACCAGCAGCTCTGTCTCACTAGGAGCGGCGATATCCTACGAGCAGTACTTC,CATSSSVSLGAAISYEQYF
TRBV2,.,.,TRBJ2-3,TGTGCCAGCAGTGAACCACGACTGACAGATACGCAGTATTTT,CASSEPRLTDTQYF
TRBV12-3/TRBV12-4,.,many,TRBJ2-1,TGTGCCAGCAGTACGAAGGGACCACCAAACAATGAGCAGTTCTTC,CASSTKGPPNNEQFF
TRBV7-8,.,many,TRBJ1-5,TGTGCCAGCCGAACAGGGATCACAAGCAATCAGCCCCAGCATTTT,CASRTGITSNQPQHF
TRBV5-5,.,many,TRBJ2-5,TGTGCCAGCAGCTTATCAGACCAAGAGACCCAGTACTTC,CASSLSDQETQYF
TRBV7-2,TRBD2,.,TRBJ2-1,TGTGCCAGCAGCGCCACTAGCGGGAGGCCAGATGAGCAGTTCTTC,CASSATSGRPDEQFF
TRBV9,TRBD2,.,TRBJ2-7,TGTGCCAGCAGCGCTGGACTAGCGGGACAGGGCGAGCAGTACTTC,CASSAGLAGQGEQYF
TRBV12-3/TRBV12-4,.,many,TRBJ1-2,TGTGCCAGCAGTTTAACGGGGTGGGGCAGGGCCGTTGACGTCTACACCTTC,CASSLTGWGRAVDVYTF
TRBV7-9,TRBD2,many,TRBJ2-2,TGTGCCAGCAGCTCTCAACTAGCGGTCACCGGGGAGCTGTTTTTT,CASSSQLAVTGELFF
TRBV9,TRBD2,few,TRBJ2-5,TGTGCCAGCAGCTTTCGACTAGCGGGAGGTAAAGAGACCCAGTACTTC,CASSFRLAGGKETQYF
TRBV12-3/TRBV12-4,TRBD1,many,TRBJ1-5,TGTGCCAGCAGTTTCGGGACAGGCACCAATCAGCCCCAGCATTTT,CASSFGTGTNQPQHF